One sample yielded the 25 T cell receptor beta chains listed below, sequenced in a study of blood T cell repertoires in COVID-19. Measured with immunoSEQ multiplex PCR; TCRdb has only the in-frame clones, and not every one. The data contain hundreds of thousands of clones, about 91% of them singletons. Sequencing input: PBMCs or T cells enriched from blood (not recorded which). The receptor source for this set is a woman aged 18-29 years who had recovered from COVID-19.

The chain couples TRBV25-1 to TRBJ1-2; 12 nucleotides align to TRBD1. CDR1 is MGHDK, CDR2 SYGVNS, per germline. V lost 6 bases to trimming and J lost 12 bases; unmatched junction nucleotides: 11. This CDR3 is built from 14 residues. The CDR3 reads CASREGVGTGGHTF. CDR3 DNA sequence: TGTGCCAGCAGGGAAGGGGTAGGGACAGGGGGCCACACCTTC.

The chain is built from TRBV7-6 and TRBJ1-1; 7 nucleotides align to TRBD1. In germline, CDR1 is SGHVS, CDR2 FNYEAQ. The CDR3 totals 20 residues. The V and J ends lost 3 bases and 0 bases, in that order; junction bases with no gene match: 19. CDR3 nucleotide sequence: TGTGCCAGCAGCTTTAGTAGGAGGGCCGACAGGGAAGGGGTGAACACTGAAGCTTTCTTT. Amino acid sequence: CASSFSRRADREGVNTEAFF.

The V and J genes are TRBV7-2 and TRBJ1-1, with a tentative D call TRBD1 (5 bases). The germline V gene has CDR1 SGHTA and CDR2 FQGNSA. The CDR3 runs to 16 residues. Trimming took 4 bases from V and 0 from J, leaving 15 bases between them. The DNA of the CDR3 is TGTGCCAGCAGCTCCCGTAGGGGATTCATGAACACTGAAGCTTTCTTT. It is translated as CASSSRRGFMNTEAFF. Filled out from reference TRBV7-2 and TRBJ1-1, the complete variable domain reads GAGVSQSPSNKVTEKGKDVELRCDPISGHTALYWYRQSLGQGLEFLIYFQGNSAPDKSGLPSDRFSAERTGGSVSTLTIQRTQQEDSAVYLCASSSRRGFMNTEAFFGQGTRLTVV.

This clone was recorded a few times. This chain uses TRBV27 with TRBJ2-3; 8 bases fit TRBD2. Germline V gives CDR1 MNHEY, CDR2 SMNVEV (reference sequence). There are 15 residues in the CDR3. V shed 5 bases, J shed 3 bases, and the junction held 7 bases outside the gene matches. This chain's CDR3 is CASSLLPGGTDTQYF. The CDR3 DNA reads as TGTGCCAGCAGTCTCCTCCCGGGAGGGACAGATACGCAGTATTTT.

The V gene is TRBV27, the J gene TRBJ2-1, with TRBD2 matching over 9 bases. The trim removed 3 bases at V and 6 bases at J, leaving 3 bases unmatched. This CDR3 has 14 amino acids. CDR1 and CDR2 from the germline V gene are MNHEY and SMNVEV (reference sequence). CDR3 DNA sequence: TGTGCCAGCAGTTTTAGCGGGAGAATCAATGAGCAGTTCTTC. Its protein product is CASSFSGRINEQFF.

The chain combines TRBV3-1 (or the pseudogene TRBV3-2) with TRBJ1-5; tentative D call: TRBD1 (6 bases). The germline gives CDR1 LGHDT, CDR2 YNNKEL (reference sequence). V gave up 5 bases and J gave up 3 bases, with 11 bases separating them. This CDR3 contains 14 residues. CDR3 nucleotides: TGTGCCAGCAGCTATGGACAGCACAATCAGCCCCAGCATTTT. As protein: CASSYGQHNQPQHF.

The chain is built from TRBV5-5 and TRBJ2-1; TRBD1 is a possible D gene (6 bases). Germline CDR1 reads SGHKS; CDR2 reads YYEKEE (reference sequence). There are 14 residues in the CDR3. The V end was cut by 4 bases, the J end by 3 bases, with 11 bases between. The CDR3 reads CASSPQGLYNEQFF. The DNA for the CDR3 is TGTGCCAGCAGCCCTCAGGGGCTCTACAATGAGCAGTTCTTC. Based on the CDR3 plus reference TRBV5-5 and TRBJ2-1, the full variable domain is DAGVTQSPTHLIKTRGQQVTLRCSPISGHKSVSWYQQVLGQGPQFIFQYYEKEERGRGNFPDRFSARQFPNYSSELNVNALLLGDSALYLCASSPQGLYNEQFFGPGTRLTVL.

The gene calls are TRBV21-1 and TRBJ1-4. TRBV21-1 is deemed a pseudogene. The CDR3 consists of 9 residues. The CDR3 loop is CARAEKLFF. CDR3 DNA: TGTGCCAGAGCTGAAAAACTGTTTTTT.

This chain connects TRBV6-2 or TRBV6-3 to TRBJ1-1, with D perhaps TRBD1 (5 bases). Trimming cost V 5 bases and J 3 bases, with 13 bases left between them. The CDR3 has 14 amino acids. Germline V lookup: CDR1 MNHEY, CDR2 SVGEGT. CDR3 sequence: CASSQSGDYTEAFF. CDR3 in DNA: TGTGCCAGCAGTCAGTCGGGGGACTACACTGAAGCTTTCTTT.

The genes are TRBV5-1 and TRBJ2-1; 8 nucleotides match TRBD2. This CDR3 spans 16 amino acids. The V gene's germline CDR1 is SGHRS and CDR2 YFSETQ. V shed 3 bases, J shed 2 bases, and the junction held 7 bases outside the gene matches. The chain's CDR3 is CASSSLSGLAYNEQFF. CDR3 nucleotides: TGCGCCAGCAGCTCCCTATCGGGACTAGCCTACAATGAGCAGTTCTTC.

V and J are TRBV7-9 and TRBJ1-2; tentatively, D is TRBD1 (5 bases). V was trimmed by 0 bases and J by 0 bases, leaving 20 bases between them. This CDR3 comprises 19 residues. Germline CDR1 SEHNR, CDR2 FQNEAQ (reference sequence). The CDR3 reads CASSLARQRPPLANYGYTF. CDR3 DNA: TGTGCCAGCAGCTTAGCGCGACAGCGACCTCCTTTAGCTAACTATGGCTACACCTTC.

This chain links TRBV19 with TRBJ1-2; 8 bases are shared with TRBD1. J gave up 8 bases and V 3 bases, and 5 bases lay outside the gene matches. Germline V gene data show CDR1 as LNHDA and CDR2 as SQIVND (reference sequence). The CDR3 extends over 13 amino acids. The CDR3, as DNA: TGTGCCAGTAGTATCAGGACAGGGCACGGCTACACCTTC. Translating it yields CASSIRTGHGYTF.

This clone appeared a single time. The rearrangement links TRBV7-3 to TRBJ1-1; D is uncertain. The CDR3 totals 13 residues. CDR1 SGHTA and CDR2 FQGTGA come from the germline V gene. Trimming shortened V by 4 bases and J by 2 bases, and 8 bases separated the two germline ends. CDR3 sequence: CASSWNRNTEAFF. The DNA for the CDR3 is TGTGCCAGCAGCTGGAACAGAAACACTGAAGCTTTCTTT.

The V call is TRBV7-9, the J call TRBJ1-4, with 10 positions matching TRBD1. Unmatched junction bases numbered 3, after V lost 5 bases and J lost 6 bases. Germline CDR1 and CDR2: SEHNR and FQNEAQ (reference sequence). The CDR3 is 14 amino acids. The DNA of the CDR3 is TGTGCCAGCAGCACCGGGACAGGGGATGAAAAACTGTTTTTT. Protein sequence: CASSTGTGDEKLFF.

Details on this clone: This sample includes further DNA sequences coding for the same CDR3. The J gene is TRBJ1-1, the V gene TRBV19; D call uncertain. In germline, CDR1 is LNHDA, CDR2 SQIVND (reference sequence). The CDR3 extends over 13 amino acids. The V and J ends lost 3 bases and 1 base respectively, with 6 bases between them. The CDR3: CASSIRENTEAFF. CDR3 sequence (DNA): TGTGCCAGTAGTATCCGAGAGAACACTGAAGCTTTCTTT.

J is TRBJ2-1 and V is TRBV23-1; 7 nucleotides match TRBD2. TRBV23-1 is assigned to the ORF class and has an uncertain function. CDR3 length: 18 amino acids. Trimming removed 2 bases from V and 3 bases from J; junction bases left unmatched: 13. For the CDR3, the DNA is TGCGCCAGCAGTCAAATCTCCGGGACCGCGGGAGTCTACAATGAGCAGTTCTTC. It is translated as CASSQISGTAGVYNEQFF.

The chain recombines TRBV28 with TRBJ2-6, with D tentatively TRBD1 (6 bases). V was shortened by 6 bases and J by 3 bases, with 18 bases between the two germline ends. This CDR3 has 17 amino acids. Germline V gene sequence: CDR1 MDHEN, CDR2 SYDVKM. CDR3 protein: CASSSPPRGIGANVLTF. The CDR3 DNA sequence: TGTGCCAGCAGCTCCCCCCCAAGGGGGATTGGGGCCAACGTCCTGACTTTC.

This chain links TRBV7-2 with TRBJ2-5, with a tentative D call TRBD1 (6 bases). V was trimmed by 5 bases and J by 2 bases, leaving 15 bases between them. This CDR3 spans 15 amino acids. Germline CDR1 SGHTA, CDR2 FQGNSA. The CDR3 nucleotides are TGTGCCAGCAGCGGGTGGACAGCGATTCAAGAGACCCAGTACTTC. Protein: CASSGWTAIQETQYF. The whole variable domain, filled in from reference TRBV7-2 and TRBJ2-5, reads GAGVSQSPSNKVTEKGKDVELRCDPISGHTALYWYRQSLGQGLEFLIYFQGNSAPDKSGLPSDRFSAERTGGSVSTLTIQRTQQEDSAVYLCASSGWTAIQETQYFGPGTRLLVL.

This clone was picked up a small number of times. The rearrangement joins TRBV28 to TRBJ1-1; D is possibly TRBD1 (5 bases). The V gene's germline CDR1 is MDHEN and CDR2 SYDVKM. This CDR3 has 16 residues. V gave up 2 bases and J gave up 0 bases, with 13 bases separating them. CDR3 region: CASSLGAGNMNTEAFF. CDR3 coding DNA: TGTGCCAGCAGTTTAGGGGCAGGGAACATGAACACTGAAGCTTTCTTT.

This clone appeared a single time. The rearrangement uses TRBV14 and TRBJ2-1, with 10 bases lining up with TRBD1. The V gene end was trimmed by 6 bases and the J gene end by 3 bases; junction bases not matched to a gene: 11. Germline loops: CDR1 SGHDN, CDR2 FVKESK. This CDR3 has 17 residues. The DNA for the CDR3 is TGTGCCAGCAGTCTCCCACTGGGACAGGGGATCTACAATGAGCAGTTCTTC. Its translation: CASSLPLGQGIYNEQFF.

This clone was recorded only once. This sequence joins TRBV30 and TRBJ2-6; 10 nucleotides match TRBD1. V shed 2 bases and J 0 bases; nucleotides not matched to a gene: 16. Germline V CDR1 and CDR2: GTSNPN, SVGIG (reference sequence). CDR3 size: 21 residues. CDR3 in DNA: TGTGCCTGGAGTCGTGACAGGGGGCTCTCTCTCTCTCTCTCTGGGGCCAACGTCCTGACTTTC. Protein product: CAWSRDRGLSLSLSGANVLTF.

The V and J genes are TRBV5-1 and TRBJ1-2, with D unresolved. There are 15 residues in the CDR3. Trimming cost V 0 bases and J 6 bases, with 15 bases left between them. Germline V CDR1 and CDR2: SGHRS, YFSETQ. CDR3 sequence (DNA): TGCGCCAGCAGCTTGGCTTCGGCGGGATCTGATGGCTACACCTTC. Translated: CASSLASAGSDGYTF.

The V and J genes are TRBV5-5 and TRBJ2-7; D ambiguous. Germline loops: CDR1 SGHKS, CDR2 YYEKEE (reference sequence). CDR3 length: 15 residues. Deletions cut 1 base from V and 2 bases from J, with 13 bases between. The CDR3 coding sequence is TGTGCCAGCAGCTTGACACTTCAACTACCCTACGAGCAGTACTTC. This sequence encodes CASSLTLQLPYEQYF. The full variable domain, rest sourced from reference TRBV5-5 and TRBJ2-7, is DAGVTQSPTHLIKTRGQQVTLRCSPISGHKSVSWYQQVLGQGPQFIFQYYEKEERGRGNFPDRFSARQFPNYSSELNVNALLLGDSALYLCASSLTLQLPYEQYFGPGTRLTVT.

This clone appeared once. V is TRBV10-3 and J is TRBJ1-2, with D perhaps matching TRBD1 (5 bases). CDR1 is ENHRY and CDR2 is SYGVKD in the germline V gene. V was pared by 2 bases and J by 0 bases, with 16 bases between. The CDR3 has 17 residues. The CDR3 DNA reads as TGTGCCATCAGTGAGGGTAGGGGTTCTTACCCTAACTATGGCTACACCTTC. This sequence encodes CAISEGRGSYPNYGYTF.

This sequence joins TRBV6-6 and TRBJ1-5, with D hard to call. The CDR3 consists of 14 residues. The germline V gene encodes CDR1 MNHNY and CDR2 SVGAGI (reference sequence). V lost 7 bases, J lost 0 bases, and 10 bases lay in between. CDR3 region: CASKWQYSNQPQHF. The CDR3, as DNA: TGTGCCAGCAAATGGCAGTATAGCAATCAGCCCCAGCATTTT.